The following is a T cell receptor (beta chain) sequence with its context. This clonotype was seen at least ten times. No cognate antigen has been identified for it. Base qualities are not recorded, but no much larger clone differs from it by a single base. Trimming accounts for 7 bases at V and 1 base at J, while the number of junction bases matched to no gene is 6. The CDR3 measures 14 amino acids from cysteine to phenylalanine. The kept DNA is CDR3 alone, 42 bases in frame from the first base. CDR1 MNHEY and CDR2 SVGEGT were looked up in the germline V gene. The entry originates in a study of Graves' ophthalmopathy and Graves' hyperthyroidism (dated by TCRdb to the late 2010s). Regarding the study in general: Peripheral blood was collected at initial diagnosis, prior to any treatment. Following sampling, methimazole starting at 30 mg daily was administered to hyperthyroidism patients, and high-dose intravenous methylprednisolone was administered to ophthalmopathy patients. In total, 135 blood samples were TCR-sequenced: around 42 ophthalmopathy, around 75 hyperthyroidism and some 17 hyperthyroidism-to-ophthalmopathy patients. The roughly 91 discovery patients were randomly divided into training and test sets at a 7:3 ratio. In five or six hyperthyroidism patients, the T-cell repertoires found in thyroid tissue were compared with those found in blood. The study used TCR beta repertoire signatures to distinguish Graves' ophthalmopathy from Graves' hyperthyroidism and to predict progression to ophthalmopathy. The independent validation cohort included about 19 hyperthyroidism patients plus 17 patients who later progressed from hyperthyroidism to ophthalmopathy. To explore V-J signatures distinguishing ophthalmopathy from hyperthyroidism, a discovery set of some 100 patients (fewer than 45 ophthalmopathy, around 55 stable hyperthyroidism) was enrolled.

General study outcomes and caveats: Sample size was not predetermined statistically, and investigators were not blinded to group allocation. Most of the expanded thyroid clonotypes with a frequency above 0.001 were also detected in blood, and it was suggested that the thyroid immune response may be reflected by blood repertoires. Ophthalmopathy was separated from stable hyperthyroidism by the 13-signature model with roughly 88% sensitivity and 81% to 84% specificity in cross-validation and with 80%/75% in the test set. In validation, the model predicted ophthalmopathy progression with less than 71% sensitivity and roughly 72% specificity; roughly 11 predicted patients were CT-confirmed with GO in a median of approximately six months.

For repertoire sequencing, TCR beta CDR3 regions were amplified from RNA transcripts. A first-round RT-PCR used HTBI primers with the Qiagen OneStep RT-PCR kit, followed by a second-round multiplex PCR, size selection and purification. Sequencing of the libraries was carried out on an Illumina HiSeq2000 in paired-end mode with 100 bp reads. On the authors' methods: Reads were processed with SOAPnuke, discarding reads with adapters, uncalled bases, mean Phred below 15, or no exact constant-primer or identifier match. High-quality paired reads were merged with COPE v1.2.5. Each unique nucleotide sequence was defined as a clonotype, and clonotypes were aligned to IMGT TRB V, D and J references with MiTCR v1.1. The analysis was limited to V-J combinations with a frequency above 0.0001, which together covered 99% to 99.2% of the repertoires. A TCR clonal expansion and chaos score per V-J combination was defined as the ratio of F50 clonal expansion to chaos observed in the TCRdist matrix. Features were reduced by Welch's t-statistics and random forest to over 10 V-J combinations, which fed a naive Bayes classifier. Thyroid-blood repertoire similarity was quantified with the Morisita-Horn index. Starting from the raw public reads, TCRdb applied fastp trimming at Q25, assembled clones with MiXCR and retained in-frame beta chains. Rows matching on CDR3 protein sequence are summarized as one entry with the most common DNA and genes. The V and J calls follow TCRdb's processing rather than the paper's. This sample comprises approximately 210,000 distinct CDR3 sequences, 25% to 30% of them detected only once. In total, the top ten clones hold approximately 9% of the sample.

Ophthalmopathy patients had moderately to severely active disease, Clinical Activity Score of at least 3, NOSPECS grade of at least 4, and disease duration under 3 months. Patients with other autoimmune diseases, uncontrolled infections, pregnancy or lactation were excluded from the study. Diagnosis relied on clinical symptoms, serum thyroxine, TRAb, thyroid ultrasound and orbital computed tomography. Ficoll-Paque density gradient centrifugation was used to isolate PBMCs from 10 ml of fresh peripheral blood. Total RNA was extracted with Trizol reagent and quality-checked on an Agilent 2100 Bioanalyzer.

The rearrangement combines TRBV6-2 or TRBV6-3 with TRBJ2-7, and TRBD2 aligns with 8 junction nucleotides. Sequencing used peripheral blood. The sequence derives from a man aged 50-60 years with Graves' ophthalmopathy. Donor details come from another sample of the same person, matched by shared clones. The nucleotide sequence is given as TGTGCCAGCAAACTAGCGGTCGCTTCCTACGAGCAGTACTTC. Its translation reads: CASKLAVASYEQYF.